The 21 T cell receptor beta chains given below trace back to one sample, sequenced in a study of T cell clonotyping in hematopoietic cell transplantation. Described time point: recipient sample about 28 days before transplant, after cytoreduction. Some clones are missing from TCRdb's copy, which holds only in-frame ones; the method was immunoSEQ multiplex PCR. The sample consists of about 5,900 clones, around 80% of them appearing once. Sequences were derived from peripheral blood mononuclear cells, sampled before stem cell transplant. All receptors derive from a woman aged 50 to 60 with acute myeloid leukemia. Some clones in this sample may be carry-over from other donors' samples.

This chain links TRBV27 with TRBJ1-4, with D perhaps TRBD1 (5 bases). Trimming took 5 bases from V and 10 from J, leaving 11 bases between them. Germline V gene sequence: CDR1 MNHEY, CDR2 SMNVEV (reference sequence). CDR3 length: 12 residues. The CDR3 DNA sequence: TGTGCCAGCAGTCGGGACTCAAGAAAACTGTTTTTT. Residues: CASSRDSRKLFF.

This clone has a handful of counts. The chain has TRBV19 and TRBJ1-2; no reliable D call. Germline CDR1 and CDR2: LNHDA and SQIVND (reference sequence). The CDR3 is 13 amino acids. The V gene lost 1 base and the J gene lost 8 bases, with 11 bases spanning the gap. Here the CDR3 DNA reads TGTGCCAGTAGTATAGTGGAGGGATCGGGCTACACCTTC. This codes for CASSIVEGSGYTF.

The chain employs TRBV12-5 and TRBJ2-3; D unresolved. The CDR3 totals 12 residues. Germline V lookup: CDR1 LGHNT, CDR2 FRNRAP. V was shortened by 0 bases and J by 4 bases, with 2 bases between the two germline ends. CDR3 sequence (DNA): TGTGCTAGTGGTTTGGTCCCAGATACGCAGTATTTT. Its protein product is CASGLVPDTQYF.

This clone was counted a few times. The chain couples TRBV21-1 to TRBJ2-1. TRBV21-1 corresponds to a pseudogene. This CDR3 comprises 15 residues. CDR3 sequence: CASSNPGTIWNEQFF. CDR3 in DNA: TGTGCCAGCAGCAACCCCGGGACCATTTGGAATGAGCAGTTCTTC.

V usage is TRBV27 and J usage is TRBJ2-1, with TRBD1 as a possible D gene (5 bases). This CDR3 comprises 15 residues. V lost 7 bases to trimming and J lost 3 bases, with 16 bases between them. CDR1 is MNHEY, CDR2 SMNVEV, per germline (reference sequence). This chain's CDR3 is CASTILGAGYNEQFF. The CDR3 region has the DNA TGTGCCAGCACCATCCTAGGGGCAGGCTACAATGAGCAGTTCTTC.

The V gene is TRBV6-1, the J gene TRBJ1-2, with D uncertain. The CDR3 has 11 amino acids. Trimming took off 5 bases at V and 10 bases at J, with 11 bases between the two ends. Germline V lookup: CDR1 MNHNS, CDR2 SASEGT. DNA of the CDR3: TGTGCCAGCAGTTACGGGGATGTCTACACCTTC. Protein product: CASSYGDVYTF.

The genes are TRBV6-5 and TRBJ2-3; weak D call: TRBD2 (6 bases). The CDR3 is 15 amino acids. Germline CDR1 is MNHEY and CDR2 is SVGAGI. V dropped 6 bases and J dropped 2 bases, with 15 bases sitting between them. The CDR3 is CASSPTGLLTDTQYF. CDR3 nucleotide sequence: TGTGCCAGCAGCCCCACGGGACTTCTCACAGATACGCAGTATTTT.

The chain couples TRBV11-2 to TRBJ2-1; D is uncertain. The CDR3 consists of 14 residues. CDR1 SGHAT and CDR2 FQNNGV come from the germline V gene. V was trimmed by 0 bases and J by 5 bases, leaving 8 bases between them. CDR3 sequence (DNA): TGTGCCAGCAGCTTAGATACGTCACACAATGAGCAGTTCTTC. This codes for CASSLDTSHNEQFF.

The chain combines TRBV7-2 with TRBJ2-1; D call uncertain. This CDR3 contains 13 residues. Germline assignment: CDR1 SGHTA and CDR2 FQGNSA. Trimming left V 6 bases short and J 9 bases short, with 15 bases between. The CDR3 sequence is CASSSDTGGEQFF. The CDR3 bases are TGTGCCAGCAGTTCAGACACGGGCGGTGAGCAGTTCTTC.

This chain links TRBV5-1 with TRBJ2-1; D not certain. Trimming removed 4 bases at V and 8 bases at J, with 13 bases between. Germline V gives CDR1 SGHRS, CDR2 YFSETQ. The CDR3 runs 13 residues. The DNA of the CDR3 is TGCGCCAGCAGCCTGTTTGCTAGGGATGAGCAGTTCTTC. Amino acid sequence: CASSLFARDEQFF.

The rearrangement links TRBV7-2 to TRBJ2-1, with D possibly being TRBD1 or TRBD2 (5 bases each). The CDR3 consists of 17 residues. The germline V gene has CDR1 SGHTA and CDR2 FQGNSA. V gave up 0 bases and J gave up 5 bases, with 17 bases separating them. DNA for the CDR3: TGTGCCAGCAGCTTAGCCCATGGGACCTGGGCACACAATGAGCAGTTCTTC. It encodes CASSLAHGTWAHNEQFF.

J is TRBJ1-5 and V is TRBV19; TRBD1 aligns across 8 bases. CDR1 and CDR2 from the germline V gene are LNHDA and SQIVND (reference sequence). CDR3 size: 14 residues. The V segment lost 7 bases and the J segment 1 base; nucleotides outside the gene matches: 3. The CDR3 region is CASTYRGSNQPQHF. CDR3 DNA: TGTGCCAGTACGTACAGGGGGAGCAATCAGCCCCAGCATTTT.

V gene TRBV11-2 combines with J gene TRBJ2-1; 8 nucleotides line up with TRBD2. V lost 5 bases to trimming and J lost 8 bases; unmatched junction nucleotides: 14. The CDR3 sequence is 16 residues long. In germline, CDR1 is SGHAT, CDR2 FQNNGV. This chain's CDR3 is CASSPPRASGRDEQFF. DNA of the CDR3: TGTGCCAGCAGCCCCCCCCGGGCTAGCGGGCGCGATGAGCAGTTCTTC.

This clone occurred once. This chain uses TRBV9 with TRBJ2-3; D unresolved. From germline, CDR1 is SGDLS and CDR2 YYNGEE. Trimming removed 5 bases from V and 11 bases from J, with 15 bases in between. There are 12 residues in the CDR3. The CDR3 protein is CASSTDMLGQYF. CDR3 in DNA: TGTGCCAGCAGTACCGATATGTTGGGGCAGTATTTT.

This rearrangement joins TRBV7-9 to TRBJ2-5; D gene unclear. The CDR3 is 15 residues long. Between the trimmed V and J ends, which lost 5 bases and 1 base, there was a span of 14 bases. CDR1 and CDR2 (germline): SEHNR, FQNEAQ (reference sequence). The CDR3 region is CASSPQADGQETQYF. CDR3 coding DNA: TGTGCCAGCAGCCCGCAAGCAGACGGCCAAGAGACCCAGTACTTC.

This clone was detected only a few times. A much larger clone sits a single nucleotide away, making a read error possible. Other nucleotide sequences from this sample produce the same CDR3. The CDR3 is CASSFTGGETQYF. The CDR3, as DNA: TGTGCCAGCAGCTTCACGGGGGGAGAGACCCAGTACTTC. This chain uses TRBV7-3 with TRBJ2-5; 7 nucleotides line up with TRBD2. Trimming took 3 bases from V and 4 from J; bases not matched to a gene: 2. CDR1 is SGHTA and CDR2 is FQGTGA in the germline V gene. The CDR3 is made up of 13 amino acids. The full variable domain, with the rest looked up from reference TRBV7-3 and TRBJ2-5, is GAGVSQTPSNKVTEKGKYVELRCDPISGHTALYWYRQSLGQGPEFLIYFQGTGAADDSGLPNDRFFAVRPEGSVSTLKIQRTERGDSAVYLCASSFTGGETQYFGPGTRLLVL.

The chain joins TRBV6-1 to TRBJ1-1, with 7 positions matching TRBD1. J lost 1 base, V lost 6 bases, and 5 bases had no gene match. This CDR3 is built from 14 residues. CDR1 is MNHNS, CDR2 SASEGT, per germline. CDR3 region: CASRLRQGNTEAFF. Here the CDR3 DNA reads TGTGCCAGCAGATTAAGACAGGGGAACACTGAAGCTTTCTTT.

The rearrangement joins TRBV4-2 to TRBJ2-7, with 10 nucleotides matching TRBD2. The CDR3 has 16 residues. With V trimmed by 0 bases and J by 0 bases, 2 bases remained unmatched. CDR1 is LGHNA and CDR2 is YNFKEQ in the germline V gene. CDR3: CASSQESGGGSYEQYF. The CDR3 DNA follows: TGTGCCAGCAGCCAAGAAAGCGGGGGGGGCTCCTACGAGCAGTACTTC.

This sequence joins TRBV18 and TRBJ1-2, with 7 bases that match TRBD1. Germline V gene sequence: CDR1 KGHSH, CDR2 LQKENI. Losses at the gene ends were 4 bases for V and 0 bases for J; bases not matched to a gene: 2. The CDR3 sequence is 14 residues long. CDR3 coding DNA: TGTGCCAGCTCACAGGGGGCTTCTAACTATGGCTACACCTTC. It encodes CASSQGASNYGYTF.

The chain links TRBV6-5 to TRBJ1-4, with D unclear. The CDR3 totals 16 residues. V was cut by 4 bases and J by 7 bases, with 19 bases left in between. Germline values: CDR1 MNHEY, CDR2 SVGAGI. The CDR3 loop reads CASSFLNVGSGEKLFF. Written as DNA, the CDR3 is TGTGCCAGCAGTTTCCTCAATGTGGGGTCGGGTGAAAAACTGTTTTTT.

This chain joins TRBV11-3 and TRBJ2-5; D is ambiguous. Germline CDR1 SGHNT, CDR2 YENEEA. V was shortened by 2 bases and J by 4 bases, with 8 bases between the two germline ends. There are 13 residues in the CDR3. As DNA, the CDR3 is TGTGCCAGCAGCTTAAACATGGGAGAGACCCAGTACTTC. As protein: CASSLNMGETQYF.